One sample yielded the 15 T cell receptor beta chains listed below, sequenced in a study of blood T cell repertoires in COVID-19. The table came from immunoSEQ multiplex PCR; TCRdb's copy has only in-frame clones and leaves some out. This sample has about 190,000 clones, with about 82% found just once. Sequencing used peripheral blood. The receptor source for this set is a woman aged 25-40 years with acute or convalescent COVID-19.

This chain joins TRBV5-4 and TRBJ1-1; the D gene is possibly TRBD1 (5 bases). In germline, CDR1 is SGHNT, CDR2 YYREEE (reference sequence). V was pared by 2 bases and J by 0 bases, with 11 bases between. The length of the CDR3 is 15 residues. In nucleotides, the CDR3 is TGTGCCAGCAGCTTCGACAGCCCCATGAACACTGAAGCTTTCTTT. It codes for CASSFDSPMNTEAFF.

The V call is TRBV23-1, the J call TRBJ1-4; the match to TRBD1 covers 9 bases. TRBV23-1 is annotated as an ORF whose role is uncertain. J was trimmed by 8 bases and V by 2 bases; bases with no gene match: 6. This CDR3 region has 15 residues. The CDR3 is CASSQVGTGKEKLFF. CDR3 sequence (DNA): TGCGCCAGCAGTCAAGTTGGGACAGGGAAGGAAAAACTGTTTTTT.

The V gene is TRBV28, the J gene TRBJ2-3; 8 positions match TRBD2. CDR1 and CDR2 from the germline V gene are MDHEN and SYDVKM. Unmatched junction bases numbered 18, after V lost 7 bases and J lost 0 bases. CDR3 length: 19 residues. The CDR3 loop is CASIKGVRVSGTSTDTQYF. The CDR3 DNA is TGTGCCAGCATAAAGGGGGTTAGGGTTAGCGGGACTAGCACAGATACGCAGTATTTT.

The chain recombines TRBV4-1 with TRBJ2-7, with D possibly TRBD2 on 5 matching bases. The CDR3 has 14 residues. V shed 1 base and J shed 4 bases, with 11 bases lying between them. The germline gives CDR1 MGHRA, CDR2 YSYEKL. The CDR3 DNA follows: TGCGCCAGCAGCCAAGGTGAGGGTGGGTACGAGCAGTACTTC. Residues: CASSQGEGGYEQYF.

This clone was counted a single time. V is TRBV15 and J is TRBJ2-3; D remains ambiguous. Deletions cut 0 bases from V and 2 bases from J, with 12 bases between. The V gene's germline CDR1 is LNHNV and CDR2 YYDKDF (reference sequence). This CDR3 region has 16 residues. The CDR3 nucleotides are TGTGCCACCAGCAGAGATCTTGCTACCTACACAGATACGCAGTATTTT. Amino acids: CATSRDLATYTDTQYF.

The chain has TRBV28 and TRBJ2-2; TRBD2 matches 11 bases. The V and J ends lost 3 bases and 3 bases, in that order; junction bases with no gene match: 6. CDR1 and CDR2 from the germline V gene are MDHEN and SYDVKM. This CDR3 spans 17 amino acids. The CDR3 here is CASSFPTSGDYTGELFF. As DNA, the CDR3 is TGTGCCAGCAGTTTCCCGACTAGCGGGGATTACACCGGGGAGCTGTTTTTT.

The chain employs TRBV9 and TRBJ1-2; possible D gene TRBD1, 5 bases. V was shortened by 0 bases and J by 5 bases, with 17 bases between the two germline ends. This CDR3 contains 16 residues. Per germline, CDR1 SGDLS and CDR2 YYNGEE. DNA for the CDR3: TGTGCCAGCAGCGTAGGGAACTCGAGGGGAGGGTATGGCTACACCTTC. Its protein product is CASSVGNSRGGYGYTF.

The chain links TRBV7-3 to TRBJ2-7; no firm D call. The CDR3 runs to 14 residues. Germline V gene data show CDR1 as SGHTA and CDR2 as FQGTGA. Between the trimmed V and J ends, which lost 2 bases and 0 bases, there was a span of 8 bases. Here the CDR3 reads CASSLSRNSYEQYF. In nucleotides, the CDR3 is TGTGCCAGCAGCTTATCCAGGAACTCCTACGAGCAGTACTTC.

CDR3 sequence: CASSFTGYEQYF. The CDR3 bases are TGCGCCAGCAGTTTTACAGGGTACGAGCAGTACTTC. The genes are TRBV10-2 and TRBJ2-7; perhaps TRBD1 as D (6 bases). From germline, CDR1 is WSHSY and CDR2 SAAADI. Trimming pared 5 bases from V and 4 bases from J, leaving 9 bases between. The CDR3 covers 12 residues.

The chain recombines TRBV18 with TRBJ1-2, with 7 bases aligning to TRBD1. J was trimmed by 4 bases and V by 6 bases; bases with no gene match: 5. The CDR3 has 13 amino acids. Looked up from germline, CDR1 is KGHSH and CDR2 is LQKENI. CDR3 region: CASSPDRRYGYTF. CDR3 DNA sequence: TGTGCCAGCTCTCCGGACAGGCGCTATGGCTACACCTTC. Full variable domain (outside the CDR3, taken from reference TRBV18 and TRBJ1-2): NAGVMQNPRHLVRRRGQEARLRCSPMKGHSHVYWYRQLPEEGLKFMVYLQKENIIDESGMPKERFSAEFPKEGPSILRIQQVVRGDSAAYFCASSPDRRYGYTFGSGTRLTVV.

The table lists this clone with a few counts. The chain has TRBV5-1 and TRBJ2-6, with TRBD1 matching 9 bases. This CDR3 comprises 20 residues. V gave up 4 bases and J gave up 0 bases; unmatched junction bases: 14. Germline CDR1 SGHRS, CDR2 YFSETQ. CDR3: CASSVDFVGTGFSGANVLTF. The CDR3 region has the DNA TGCGCCAGCAGCGTGGATTTTGTCGGGACAGGGTTCTCTGGGGCCAACGTCCTGACTTTC.

This clone was recorded a few times. The chain couples TRBV7-9 to TRBJ1-3; no definite D call. The germline V gene encodes CDR1 SEHNR and CDR2 FQNEAQ (reference sequence). V lost 2 bases and J lost 0, with 11 bases in between. The CDR3 runs 16 residues. The CDR3, as DNA: TGTGCCAGCAGCTTAAGCTCCCGAGCCTCTGGAAACACCATATATTTT. Translated, it gives CASSLSSRASGNTIYF.

V and J are TRBV5-6 and TRBJ2-3, with 9 bases matching TRBD2. The CDR3 totals 19 residues. Per the germline V gene, CDR1 is SGHDT and CDR2 is YYEEEE. V gave up 0 bases and J gave up 5 bases; unmatched junction bases: 16. CDR3 in amino acids: CASSLAKSLGGGAVDTQYF. In nucleotides, the CDR3 is TGTGCCAGCAGCTTGGCCAAGAGCCTTGGCGGGGGGGCGGTAGATACGCAGTATTTT.

The rearrangement links TRBV7-3 to TRBJ1-1; possible D gene TRBD1, 6 bases. Germline CDR1 SGHTA, CDR2 FQGTGA. V was pared by 5 bases and J by 0 bases, with 13 bases between. The CDR3 spans 15 residues. CDR3 DNA: TGTGCCAGCAGCCCGCCGACAGGAATGAACACTGAAGCTTTCTTT. Translated, it gives CASSPPTGMNTEAFF. Full variable domain (outside the CDR3, taken from reference TRBV7-3 and TRBJ1-1): GAGVSQTPSNKVTEKGKYVELRCDPISGHTALYWYRQSLGQGPEFLIYFQGTGAADDSGLPNDRFFAVRPEGSVSTLKIQRTERGDSAVYLCASSPPTGMNTEAFFGQGTRLTVV.

The chain employs TRBV2 and TRBJ1-5; weak D call: TRBD1 (5 bases). The CDR3 is 15 residues long. Germline values: CDR1 SNHLY, CDR2 FYNNEI. Deletions cut 6 bases from V and 4 bases from J, with 16 bases between. CDR3 in amino acids: CASSREAGGNQPQHF. In DNA, the CDR3 is TGTGCCAGCAGCCGGGAGGCGGGGGGGAATCAGCCCCAGCATTTT.